A selection of T cell receptor beta chains follows, all from one sample in a study of shared clonotypes between healthy human individuals. TCRdb keeps only in-frame clones here, not all; method: immunoSEQ multiplex PCR. Of approximately 2,200,000 clones detected, approximately 94% appear once; the ten largest clones hold approximately 1.7%. The sequenced sample was naive CD8+ T cells from PBMCs. The receptor source for this set is a man aged 18-30 years in good health. Some clones in this sample may be carry-over from other donors' samples. Each CDR3 is given with its conserved first and last residue. A D gene is named only where the DNA matches it firmly. A row's size may be missing; if present it is once, few, many or a size class.

j_gene,d_gene,abundance,v_gene,CDR3nt,CDR3aa
TRBJ2-1,.,.,TRBV29-1,TGCAGCGTTGAGGGGGGAACCAATGAGCAGTTCTTC,CSVEGGTNEQFF
TRBJ1-1,.,.,TRBV27,TGTGCCAGCAGTTTATTGGGCATGAACACTGAAGCTTTCTTT,CASSLLGMNTEAFF
TRBJ1-1,TRBD1,.,TRBV27,TGTGCCAGCAGCCAGACAGGGGGCAGCACTGAAGCTTTCTTT,CASSQTGGSTEAFF
TRBJ2-2,.,once,TRBV7-6,TGTGCCAGCAGCGCATACAGGGAGGACACCGGGGAGCTGTTTTTT,CASSAYREDTGELFF
TRBJ2-3,.,.,TRBV27,TGTGCCAGCAGTCTTACAGCGGAACGAGAAGATACGCAGTATTTT,CASSLTAEREDTQYF
TRBJ2-1,TRBD1,.,TRBV7-9,TGTGCCAGCAGCAGCCGGGACAGGGCCTACAATGAGCAGTTCTTC,CASSSRDRAYNEQFF
TRBJ1-1,.,.,TRBV5-6,TGTGCCAGCAGCCCTTGGACGACTGAAGCTTTCTTT,CASSPWTTEAFF
TRBJ2-7,TRBD1,.,TRBV5-4,TGTGCCAGCAGCGCGGGACAGGGATACTACGAGCAGTACTTC,CASSAGQGYYEQYF
TRBJ1-3,TRBD1,.,TRBV7-9,TGTGCCAGCAGAGGGACAGGGAATATTAACACCATATATTTT,CASRGTGNINTIYF
TRBJ1-2,.,.,TRBV2,TGTGCCAGCAGTGCCCGGAAAGCTAACTATGGCTACACCTTC,CASSARKANYGYTF
TRBJ2-3,TRBD2,.,TRBV9,TGTGCCAGCAGCGCGGGACTAGGGAGCACAGATACGCAGTATTTT,CASSAGLGSTDTQYF
TRBJ2-3,.,.,TRBV5-4,TGTGCCAGCAGCTTGGTACCTCGGTCGCGTGAGGCAGATACGCAGTATTTT,CASSLVPRSREADTQYF
TRBJ2-2,TRBD2,.,TRBV18,TGTGCCAGCTCACCTATAACGGCGGGAGCGGGTGTCGGGGAGCTGTTTTTT,CASSPITAGAGVGELFF
TRBJ1-5,.,.,TRBV14,TGTGCCAGCAGCCCCCACCCAGTAGGAGATAGCAATCAGCCCCAGCATTTT,CASSPHPVGDSNQPQHF
TRBJ2-7,.,.,TRBV21-1,TGTGCCAGCAGCAAAGGATTACAGGGAACCCCCTACGAGCAGTACTTC,CASSKGLQGTPYEQYF
TRBJ2-7,TRBD1,.,TRBV13,TGTGCCAGCAGCTTGGGGGACAGGGGGTACGAGCAGTACTTC,CASSLGDRGYEQYF
TRBJ2-2,TRBD1,.,TRBV11-2,TGTGCCAGCAGCTTACCCCGGGACAGGGCTTCGAACACCGGGGAGCTGTTTTTT,CASSLPRDRASNTGELFF
TRBJ1-4,.,.,TRBV9,TGTGCCAGCAGCAAAGGGGGGCCTAATGAAAAACTGTTTTTT,CASSKGGPNEKLFF
TRBJ2-7,TRBD1,.,TRBV5-1,TGCGCCAGCAGCTTGAAAGGGACAGGGGTAGTTTACGAGCAGTACTTC,CASSLKGTGVVYEQYF
TRBJ1-1,.,.,TRBV7-2,TGTGCCAGCAGCTTAGAGGGCAGGGAGACGCCTGAAGCTTTCTTT,CASSLEGRETPEAFF
TRBJ2-1,.,.,TRBV29-1,TGCAGCGTTGACGAGGGGGTGTCGTACAATGAGCAGTTCTTC,CSVDEGVSYNEQFF
TRBJ1-2,.,once,TRBV5-1,TGCGCCAGCAGCTTGTTCCAGGGGCCGGGACCTGGCTACACCTTC,CASSLFQGPGPGYTF
TRBJ1-2,.,.,TRBV9,TGTGCCAGCATGAGACAGGCAACCGGAGGCTACACCTTC,CASMRQATGGYTF
TRBJ2-1,.,.,TRBV6-1,TGTGCCAGCAGTGAGGGTCTAGCATACAATGAGCAGTTCTTC,CASSEGLAYNEQFF
TRBJ2-7,TRBD2,once,TRBV30,TGTGCCTGGAGGAGCGGGGACCCCCCTCTCGAGCAGTACTTC,CAWRSGDPPLEQYF
TRBJ1-5,.,.,TRBV28,TGTGCCAGCAGTTTGGCAAGACAGCCCCAGCATTTT,CASSLARQPQHF
TRBJ2-2,.,.,TRBV11-2,TGTGCCAGCAGCCACTTACTAGCAGTGATCACGAACACCGGGGAGCTGTTTTTT,CASSHLLAVITNTGELFF
TRBJ1-5,.,.,TRBV7-2,TGTGCCAGCAGCTTAGGGGACGGGGTGTTGAGCAATCAGCCCCAGCATTTT,CASSLGDGVLSNQPQHF
TRBJ1-2,.,.,TRBV4-1,TGCGCCAGCAGCCAAGGTCTAAGCGGAAACTATGGCTACACCTTC,CASSQGLSGNYGYTF
TRBJ2-7,.,.,TRBV19,TGTGCCAGTAGTGCGGGCTCCCTTCCCTACGAGCAGTACTTC,CASSAGSLPYEQYF
TRBJ2-5,TRBD1,.,TRBV14,TGTGCCAGCAGCCCGGACAGGGTAGAGACCCAGTACTTC,CASSPDRVETQYF
TRBJ2-6,.,.,TRBV6-5,TGTGCCAGCAGCGAGGTAGCGGCCAACGTCCTGACTTTC,CASSEVAANVLTF
TRBJ1-4,TRBD1,.,TRBV5-6,TGTGCCAGCAGCCCCGGGACAGGGAATGAAAAACTGTTTTTT,CASSPGTGNEKLFF
TRBJ1-2,TRBD1,.,TRBV25-1,TGTGCCACCGACGGGGGGGACAGGGTACAGGGCTACACCTTC,CATDGGDRVQGYTF
TRBJ2-7,.,.,TRBV2,TGTGCCAGCAGTGAAGATCTACGCTACGAGCAGTACTTC,CASSEDLRYEQYF
TRBJ1-5,.,.,TRBV6-6,TGTGCCAGCAGTTACGGGGATCAGGGTGGCAATCAGCCCCAGCATTTT,CASSYGDQGGNQPQHF
TRBJ2-7,.,.,TRBV7-9,TGTGCCAGCAGCTTAGTGTTGGAGGGTTCCTACGAGCAGTACTTC,CASSLVLEGSYEQYF
TRBJ2-5,.,.,TRBV11-3,TGTGCCAGCAGCTTAGAAGGGCAAGAGACCCAGTACTTC,CASSLEGQETQYF
TRBJ1-2,.,.,TRBV21-1,TGTGCCAGCAGCACTGAGGCCGGTCATGGCTACACCTTC,CASSTEAGHGYTF
TRBJ2-7,TRBD2,.,TRBV14,TGTGCCAGCAGCCACTTTCCGGGACTAGCGGCCTACGAGCAGTACTTC,CASSHFPGLAAYEQYF
TRBJ1-2,.,.,TRBV20-1,TGCAGTGCCCATAAAGACTATGGCTACACCTTC,CSAHKDYGYTF
TRBJ2-5,.,once,TRBV6-5,TGTGCCAGCAGTTCCCCCCAGGAGGGTCCAGAGACCCAGTACTTC,CASSSPQEGPETQYF
TRBJ1-2,.,.,TRBV20-1,TGCAGTGCTCCCTATGGCTACACCTTC,CSAPYGYTF
TRBJ1-2,TRBD1,.,TRBV9,TGTGCCAGCAGCGCAGGGGGCGCCGGTGGCTACACCTTC,CASSAGGAGGYTF
TRBJ1-1,.,.,TRBV27,TGTGCCAGCAGTCCCCCCGACCCGAACACTGAAGCTTTCTTT,CASSPPDPNTEAFF
TRBJ2-2,.,.,TRBV7-6,TGTGCCAGCAGCCCGGGGCCTACCGGGGAGCTGTTTTTT,CASSPGPTGELFF
TRBJ2-3,TRBD2,.,TRBV13,TGTGCCAGCAGCTTAGTTATGGGACTAGCGGACTCTAGCACAGATACGCAGTATTTT,CASSLVMGLADSSTDTQYF
TRBJ1-5,.,.,TRBV27,TGTGCCAGCCGAACCGGGGGGCTGGGCAATCAGCCCCAGCATTTT,CASRTGGLGNQPQHF
TRBJ2-7,TRBD1,.,TRBV27,TGTGCCAGCAGTTTGGGCAGGGGGCATGTCTACGAGCAGTACTTC,CASSLGRGHVYEQYF
TRBJ2-7,TRBD1,.,TRBV14,TGTGCCAGCAGCCAAGACCCAAGAGACAGGGGGCAGTACGAGCAGTACTTC,CASSQDPRDRGQYEQYF
TRBJ2-1,.,.,TRBV7-6,TGTGCCAGCAGCCTAGGACTTTACAATGAGCAGTTCTTC,CASSLGLYNEQFF
TRBJ1-3,TRBD1,.,TRBV28,TGTGCCAGCAGACATCGGGACAGGGGAACTGGAAACACCATATATTTT,CASRHRDRGTGNTIYF
TRBJ1-2,TRBD1,.,TRBV28,TGTGCCAGCAGTTTATCTGTCACAGGGGTCGACGGCTACACCTTC,CASSLSVTGVDGYTF